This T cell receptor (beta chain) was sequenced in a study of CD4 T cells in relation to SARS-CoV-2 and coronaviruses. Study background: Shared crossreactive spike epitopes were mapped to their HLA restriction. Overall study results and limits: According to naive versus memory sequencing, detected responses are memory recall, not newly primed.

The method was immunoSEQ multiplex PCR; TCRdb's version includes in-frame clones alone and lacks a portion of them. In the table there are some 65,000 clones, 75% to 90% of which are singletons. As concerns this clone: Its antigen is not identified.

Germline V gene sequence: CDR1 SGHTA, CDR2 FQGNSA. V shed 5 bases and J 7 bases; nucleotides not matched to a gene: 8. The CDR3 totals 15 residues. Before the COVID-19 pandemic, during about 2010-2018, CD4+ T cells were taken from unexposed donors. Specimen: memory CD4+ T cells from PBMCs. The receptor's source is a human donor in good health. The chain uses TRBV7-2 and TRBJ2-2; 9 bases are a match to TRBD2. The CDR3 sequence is CASSLRGGDGGELFF. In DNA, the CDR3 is TGTGCCAGCAGCCTTCGCGGGGGGGACGGCGGGGAGCTGTTTTTT.